This T cell receptor (beta chain) comes out of a study of T cell responses to AZD1222 COVID-19 vaccine. The protocol was immunoSEQ multiplex PCR, while the TCRdb copy is restricted to in-frame clones and leaves out a portion. Altogether about 130,000 clones are present, 75% to 95% being singletons, with the ten largest covering 2.5% to 3%. Comment on this clone: As yet, its antigen is unknown.

The CDR3 runs 15 residues. CDR1 is LGHNA and CDR2 is YNFKEQ in the germline V gene. The trim removed 4 bases at V and 8 bases at J, leaving 8 bases unmatched. General study results and limits: Among AZD1222 vaccinees, only 5 to 7 were seropositive at baseline. White British ancestry dominated among donors, who included more females, and clonal diversity was possibly underestimated.

The J gene is TRBJ1-4, the V gene TRBV4-2, with 9 bases identical to TRBD1. This clonotype was obtained from an adult in good health. Sequencing was performed on peripheral blood, taken on day 0 of AZD1222 vaccination. This CDR3 reads CASSPTGGRGEKLFF. In nucleotides, the CDR3 is TGTGCCAGCAGCCCAACAGGGGGCCGGGGGGAAAAACTGTTTTTT.